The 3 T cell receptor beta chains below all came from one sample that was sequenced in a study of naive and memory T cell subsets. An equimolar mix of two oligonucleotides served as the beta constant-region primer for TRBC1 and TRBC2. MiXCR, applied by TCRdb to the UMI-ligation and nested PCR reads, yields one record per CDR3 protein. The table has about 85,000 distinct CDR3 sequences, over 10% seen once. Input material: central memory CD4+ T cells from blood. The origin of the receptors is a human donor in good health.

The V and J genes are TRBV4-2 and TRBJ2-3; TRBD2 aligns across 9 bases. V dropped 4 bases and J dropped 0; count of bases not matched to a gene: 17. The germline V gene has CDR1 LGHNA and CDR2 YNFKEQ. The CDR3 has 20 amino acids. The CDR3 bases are TGTGCCAGCAGCCCCTACGTGGGTAGCGGGAGCTCTTCTAGCACAGATACGCAGTATTTT. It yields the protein CASSPYVGSGSSSSTDTQYF.

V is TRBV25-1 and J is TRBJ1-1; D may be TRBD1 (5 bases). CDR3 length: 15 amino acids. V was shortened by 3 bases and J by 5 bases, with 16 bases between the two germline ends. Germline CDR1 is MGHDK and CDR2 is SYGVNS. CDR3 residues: CASSESGSYGTEAFF. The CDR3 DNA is TGTGCCAGCAGTGAGTCAGGGTCTTATGGGACTGAAGCTTTCTTT.

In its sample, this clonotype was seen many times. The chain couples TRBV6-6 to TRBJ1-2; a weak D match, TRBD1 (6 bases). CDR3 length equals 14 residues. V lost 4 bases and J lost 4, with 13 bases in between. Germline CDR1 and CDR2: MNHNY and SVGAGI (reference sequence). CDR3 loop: CASSSQTGLYGYTF. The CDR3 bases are TGTGCCAGCAGTTCGCAGACAGGACTCTATGGCTACACCTTC.